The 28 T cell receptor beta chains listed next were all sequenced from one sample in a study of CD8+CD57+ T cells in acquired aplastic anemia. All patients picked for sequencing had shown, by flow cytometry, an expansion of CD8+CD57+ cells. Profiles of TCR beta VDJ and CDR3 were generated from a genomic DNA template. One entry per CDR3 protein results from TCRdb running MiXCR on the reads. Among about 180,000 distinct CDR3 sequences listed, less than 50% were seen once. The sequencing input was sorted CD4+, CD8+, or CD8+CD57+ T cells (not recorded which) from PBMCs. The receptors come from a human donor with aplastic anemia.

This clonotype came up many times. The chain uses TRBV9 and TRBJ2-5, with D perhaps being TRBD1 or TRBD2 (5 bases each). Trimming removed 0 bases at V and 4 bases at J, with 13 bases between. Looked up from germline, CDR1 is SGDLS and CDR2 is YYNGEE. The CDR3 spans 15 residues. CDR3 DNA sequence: TGTGCCAGCAGCGTAGCTGGGGTTGGGGGAGAGACCCAGTACTTC. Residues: CASSVAGVGGETQYF.

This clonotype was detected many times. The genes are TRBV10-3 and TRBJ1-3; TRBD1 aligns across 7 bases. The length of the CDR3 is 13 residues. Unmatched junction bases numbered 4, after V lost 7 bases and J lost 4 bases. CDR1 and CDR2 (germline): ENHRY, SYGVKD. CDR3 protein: CAIKPGGGNTIYF. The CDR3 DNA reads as TGTGCCATCAAGCCAGGGGGAGGAAACACCATATATTTT.

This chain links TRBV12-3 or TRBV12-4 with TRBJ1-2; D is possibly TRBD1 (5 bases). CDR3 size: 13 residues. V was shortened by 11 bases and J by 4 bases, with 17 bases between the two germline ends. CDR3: CASYHGTTYGYTF. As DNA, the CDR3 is TGTGCCTCCTACCACGGGACCACCTATGGCTACACCTTC.

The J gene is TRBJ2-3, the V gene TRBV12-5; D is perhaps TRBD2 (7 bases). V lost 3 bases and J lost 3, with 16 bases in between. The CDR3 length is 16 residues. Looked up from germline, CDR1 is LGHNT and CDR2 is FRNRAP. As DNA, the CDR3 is TGTGCTAGTGGTTTCTGGGGGGGGGCCGTGACAGATACGCAGTATTTT. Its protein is CASGFWGGAVTDTQYF. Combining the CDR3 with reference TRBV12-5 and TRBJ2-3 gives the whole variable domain DARVTQTPRHKVTEMGQEVTMRCQPILGHNTVFWYRQTMMQGLELLAYFRNRAPLDDSGMPKDRFSAEMPDATLATLKIQPSEPRDSAVYFCASGFWGGAVTDTQYFGPGTRLTVL.

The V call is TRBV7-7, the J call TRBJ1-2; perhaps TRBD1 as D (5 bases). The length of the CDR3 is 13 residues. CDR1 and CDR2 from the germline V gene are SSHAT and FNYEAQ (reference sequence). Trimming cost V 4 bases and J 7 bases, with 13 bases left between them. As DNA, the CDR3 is TGTGCCAGCAGCTACTTAGCGGGGACTGGCTACACCTTC. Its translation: CASSYLAGTGYTF.

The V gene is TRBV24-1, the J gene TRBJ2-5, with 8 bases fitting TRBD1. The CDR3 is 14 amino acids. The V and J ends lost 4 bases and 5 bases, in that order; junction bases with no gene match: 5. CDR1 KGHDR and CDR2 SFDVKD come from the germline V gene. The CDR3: CATSDRRQGETQYF. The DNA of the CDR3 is TGTGCCACCAGTGACCGTAGACAGGGGGAGACCCAGTACTTC.

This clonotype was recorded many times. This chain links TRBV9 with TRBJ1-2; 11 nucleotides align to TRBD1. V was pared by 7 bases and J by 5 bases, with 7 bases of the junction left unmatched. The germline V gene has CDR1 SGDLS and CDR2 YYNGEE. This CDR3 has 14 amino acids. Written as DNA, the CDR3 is TGTGCCAGCCGCTCCGGGACAGGGGGGTATGGCTACACCTTC. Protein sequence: CASRSGTGGYGYTF.

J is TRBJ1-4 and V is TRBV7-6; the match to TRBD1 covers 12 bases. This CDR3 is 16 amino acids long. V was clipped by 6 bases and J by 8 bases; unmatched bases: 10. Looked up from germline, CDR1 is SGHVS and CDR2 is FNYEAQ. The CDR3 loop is CASRPWDRGRGEKLFF. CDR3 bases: TGTGCCAGCAGACCATGGGACAGGGGGCGCGGAGAAAAACTGTTTTTT.

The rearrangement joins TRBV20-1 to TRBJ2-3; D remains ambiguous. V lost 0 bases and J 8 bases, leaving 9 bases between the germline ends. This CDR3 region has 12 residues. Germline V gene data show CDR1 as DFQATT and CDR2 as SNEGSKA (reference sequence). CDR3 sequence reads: CSARDQQGTQYF. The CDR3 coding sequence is TGCAGTGCTAGAGATCAGCAAGGTACGCAGTATTTT.

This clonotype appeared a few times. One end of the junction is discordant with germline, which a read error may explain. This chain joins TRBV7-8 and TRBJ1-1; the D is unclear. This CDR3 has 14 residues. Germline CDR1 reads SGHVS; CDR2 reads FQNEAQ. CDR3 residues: CASSALGPDTEAFF. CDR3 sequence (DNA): TGTGCCAGCAGCGCCCTAGGACCCGACACTGAGGCTTTCTTT.

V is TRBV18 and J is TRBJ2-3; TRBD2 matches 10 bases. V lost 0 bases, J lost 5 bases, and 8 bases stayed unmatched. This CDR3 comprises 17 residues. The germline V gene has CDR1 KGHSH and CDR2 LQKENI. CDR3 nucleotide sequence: TGTGCCAGCTCACCACCCAGCGGGGGGGCCGATTTAGATACGCAGTATTTT. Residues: CASSPPSGGADLDTQYF.

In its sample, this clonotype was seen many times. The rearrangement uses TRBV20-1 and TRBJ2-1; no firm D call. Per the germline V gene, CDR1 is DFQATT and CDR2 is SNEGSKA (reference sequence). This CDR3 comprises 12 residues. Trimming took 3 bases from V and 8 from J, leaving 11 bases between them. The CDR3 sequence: CSASAMQDEQFF. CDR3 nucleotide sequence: TGCAGTGCTAGTGCTATGCAGGATGAGCAGTTCTTC.

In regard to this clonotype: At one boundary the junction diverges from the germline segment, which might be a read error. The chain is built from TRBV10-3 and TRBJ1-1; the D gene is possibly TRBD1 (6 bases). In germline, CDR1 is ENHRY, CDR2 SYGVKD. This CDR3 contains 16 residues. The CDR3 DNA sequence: TGTGCCAGCAGTTACTCGAGTGGGGGGGCAGTCACTGAAGCTTTCTTT. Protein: CASSYSSGGAVTEAFF.

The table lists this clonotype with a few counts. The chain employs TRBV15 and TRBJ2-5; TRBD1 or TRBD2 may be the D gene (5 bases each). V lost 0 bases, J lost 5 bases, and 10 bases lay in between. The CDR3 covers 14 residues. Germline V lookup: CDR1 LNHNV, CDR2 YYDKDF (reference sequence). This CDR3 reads CATSRDPGPETQYF. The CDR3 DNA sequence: TGTGCCACCAGCAGAGATCCGGGACCCGAGACCCAGTACTTC.

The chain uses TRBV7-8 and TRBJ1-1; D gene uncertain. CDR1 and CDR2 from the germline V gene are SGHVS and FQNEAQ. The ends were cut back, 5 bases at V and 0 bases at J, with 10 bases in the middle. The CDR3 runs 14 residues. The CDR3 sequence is CASSARTLNTEAFF. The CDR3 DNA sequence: TGTGCCAGCAGCGCCCGGACCCTGAACACTGAAGCTTTCTTT.

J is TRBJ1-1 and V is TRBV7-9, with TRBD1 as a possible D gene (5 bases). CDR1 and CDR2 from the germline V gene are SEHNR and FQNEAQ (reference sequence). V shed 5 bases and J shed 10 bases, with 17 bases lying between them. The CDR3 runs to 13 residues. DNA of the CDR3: TGTGCCAGCAGCCCAGTAGTTGCGCAGGGAGCTTTCTTT. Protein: CASSPVVAQGAFF.

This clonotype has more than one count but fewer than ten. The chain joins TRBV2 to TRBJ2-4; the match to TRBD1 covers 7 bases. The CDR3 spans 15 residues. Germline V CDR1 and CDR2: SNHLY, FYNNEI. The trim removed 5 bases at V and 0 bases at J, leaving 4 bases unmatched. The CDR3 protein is CASSPGQSAKNIQYF. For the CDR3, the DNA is TGTGCCAGCAGTCCGGGACAGTCAGCCAAAAACATTCAGTACTTC.

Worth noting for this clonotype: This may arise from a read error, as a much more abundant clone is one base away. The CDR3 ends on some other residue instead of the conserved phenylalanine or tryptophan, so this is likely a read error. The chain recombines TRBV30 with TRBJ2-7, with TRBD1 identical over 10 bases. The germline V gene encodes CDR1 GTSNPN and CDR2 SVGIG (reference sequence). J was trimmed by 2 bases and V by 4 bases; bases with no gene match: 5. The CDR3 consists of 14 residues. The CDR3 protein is CAWTRQGAAYEQYI. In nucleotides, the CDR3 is TGTGCCTGGACGCGACAGGGGGCGGCCTACGAGCAGTACATC.

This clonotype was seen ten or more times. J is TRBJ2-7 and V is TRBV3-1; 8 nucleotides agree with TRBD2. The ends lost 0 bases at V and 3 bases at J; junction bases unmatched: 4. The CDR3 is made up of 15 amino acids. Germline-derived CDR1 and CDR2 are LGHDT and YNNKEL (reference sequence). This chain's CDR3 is CASSQDWTSSYEQYF. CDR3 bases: TGTGCCAGCAGCCAAGACTGGACTAGCAGCTACGAGCAGTACTTC.

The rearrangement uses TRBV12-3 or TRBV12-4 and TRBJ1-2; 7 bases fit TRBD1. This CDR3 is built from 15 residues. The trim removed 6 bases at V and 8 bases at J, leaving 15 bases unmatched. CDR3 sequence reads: CASRSGTELLYGYTF. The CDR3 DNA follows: TGTGCCAGCAGGTCCGGGACAGAGCTTCTATACGGCTACACCTTC.

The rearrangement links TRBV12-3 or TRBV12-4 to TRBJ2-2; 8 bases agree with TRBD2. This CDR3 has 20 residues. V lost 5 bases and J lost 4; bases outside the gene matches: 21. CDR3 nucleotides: TGTGCCAGCAGTCCTACCCTTCGGCTCGTTACGGGGGGGCCCACCGGGGAGCTGTTTTTT. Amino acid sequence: CASSPTLRLVTGGPTGELFF.

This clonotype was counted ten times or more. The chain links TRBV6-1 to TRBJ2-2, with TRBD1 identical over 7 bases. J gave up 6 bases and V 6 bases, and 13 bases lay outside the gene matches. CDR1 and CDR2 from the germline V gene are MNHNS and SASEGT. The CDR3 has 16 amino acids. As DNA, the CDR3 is TGTGCCAGCAGGGGGGAGTCAGGGGGTAGGGCCGGGGAGCTGTTTTTT. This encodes CASRGESGGRAGELFF.

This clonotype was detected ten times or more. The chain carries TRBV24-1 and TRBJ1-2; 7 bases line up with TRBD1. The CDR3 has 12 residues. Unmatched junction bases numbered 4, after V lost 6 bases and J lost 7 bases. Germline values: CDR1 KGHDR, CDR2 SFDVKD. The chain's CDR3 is CATSQGERGYTF. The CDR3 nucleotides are TGTGCCACCAGTCAGGGGGAGCGTGGCTACACCTTC.

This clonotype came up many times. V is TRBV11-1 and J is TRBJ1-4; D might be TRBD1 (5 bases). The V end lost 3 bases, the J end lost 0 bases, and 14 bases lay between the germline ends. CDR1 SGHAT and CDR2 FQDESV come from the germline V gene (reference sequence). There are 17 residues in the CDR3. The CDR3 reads CASSFSGKRSTNEKLFF. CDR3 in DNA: TGTGCCAGCAGCTTTTCAGGGAAAAGATCAACTAATGAAAAACTGTTTTTT.

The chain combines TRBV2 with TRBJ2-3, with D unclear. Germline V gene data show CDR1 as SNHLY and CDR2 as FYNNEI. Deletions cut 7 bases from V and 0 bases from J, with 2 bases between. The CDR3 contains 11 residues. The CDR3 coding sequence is TGTGCCAGCATCAGCACAGATACGCAGTATTTT. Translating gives CASISTDTQYF. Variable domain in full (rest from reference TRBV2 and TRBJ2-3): EPEVTQTPSHQVTQMGQEVILRCVPISNHLYFYWYRQILGQKVEFLVSFYNNEISEKSEIFDDQFSVERPDGSNFTLKIRSTKLEDSAMYFCASISTDTQYFGPGTRLTVL.

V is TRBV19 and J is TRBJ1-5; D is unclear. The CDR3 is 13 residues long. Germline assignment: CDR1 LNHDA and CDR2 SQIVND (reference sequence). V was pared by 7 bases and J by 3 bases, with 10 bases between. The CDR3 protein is CASKQLLNQPQHF. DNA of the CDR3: TGTGCCAGTAAGCAGCTGCTCAATCAGCCCCAGCATTTT.

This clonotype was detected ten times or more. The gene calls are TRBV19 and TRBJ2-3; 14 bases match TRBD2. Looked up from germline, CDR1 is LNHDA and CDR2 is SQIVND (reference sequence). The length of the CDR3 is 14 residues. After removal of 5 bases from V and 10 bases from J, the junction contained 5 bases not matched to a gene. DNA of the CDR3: TGTGCCAGTAGTGGTGGACTAGCGGGGGGCGCGCAGTATTTT. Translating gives CASSGGLAGGAQYF.

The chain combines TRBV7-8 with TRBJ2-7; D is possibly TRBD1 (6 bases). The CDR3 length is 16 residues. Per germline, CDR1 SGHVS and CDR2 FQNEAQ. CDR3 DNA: TGTGCCAGCAGCTTAGAGAGCCCAGGGGCATCCTACGGGCAGTACGTC. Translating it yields CASSLESPGASYGQYV.